The 9 T cell receptor beta chains reported below all come from one sample, sequenced in a study of control samples from healthy donors and cancer patients. The repertoire was sequenced with immunoSEQ multiplex PCR; TCRdb's copy has only in-frame clones and lacks some. Of under 150,000 clones listed, around 87% are singletons. Material: blood. The receptors were sampled from a man aged 55 to 69 in good health.

This clone was observed a single time. The chain is built from TRBV3-1 (or the pseudogene TRBV3-2) and TRBJ1-5; D uncertain. CDR3 size: 15 residues. Per the germline V gene, CDR1 is LGHDT and CDR2 is YNNKEL (reference sequence). Trimming left V 1 base short and J 1 base short, with 8 bases between. The CDR3 sequence: CASSQGTESNQPQHF. The DNA of the CDR3 is TGTGCCAGCAGCCAAGGAACGGAGAGCAATCAGCCCCAGCATTTT.

The V gene is TRBV3-1 (or the pseudogene TRBV3-2), the J gene TRBJ1-6; D gene ambiguous. V dropped 5 bases and J dropped 6 bases, with 14 bases sitting between them. Germline V CDR1 and CDR2: LGHDT, YNNKEL (reference sequence). This CDR3 is 15 amino acids long. The DNA for the CDR3 is TGTGCCAGCAGCTTAAGGACTATCCCTAATTCACCCCTCCACTTT. Protein product: CASSLRTIPNSPLHF.

This clone has a handful of counts. V usage is TRBV3-1 (or the pseudogene TRBV3-2) and J usage is TRBJ1-5; 9 bases line up with TRBD1. The J segment lost 7 bases and the V segment lost 4 bases, leaving 5 bases of the junction unmatched. The length of the CDR3 is 14 residues. Germline assignment: CDR1 LGHDT and CDR2 YNNKEL (reference sequence). For the CDR3, the DNA is TGTGCCAGCAGCCCGGGGACAGGGCGCCAGCCCCAGCATTTT. Amino acid sequence: CASSPGTGRQPQHF.

This chain links TRBV7-9 with TRBJ1-1; D remains ambiguous. The length of the CDR3 is 11 residues. From germline, CDR1 is SEHNR and CDR2 FQNEAQ (reference sequence). The V end lost 7 bases, the J end lost 3 bases, and 6 bases lay between the germline ends. CDR3 nucleotides: TGTGCCAGCACCTGGCACACTGAAGCTTTCTTT. This translates into CASTWHTEAFF.

V usage is TRBV18 and J usage is TRBJ1-5; no definite D call. Germline CDR1 is KGHSH and CDR2 is LQKENI. V was cut by 3 bases and J by 5 bases, with 11 bases left in between. This CDR3 has 14 amino acids. Here the CDR3 DNA reads TGTGCCAGCTCACCGGGAAACGGGGATCAGCCCCAGCATTTT. This gives the protein CASSPGNGDQPQHF.

This rearrangement joins TRBV18 to TRBJ1-2, with 7 nucleotides matching TRBD1. After removal of 5 bases from V and 2 bases from J, the junction contained 8 bases not matched to a gene. The length of the CDR3 is 15 residues. CDR1 and CDR2 (germline): KGHSH, LQKENI. The CDR3 DNA reads TGTGCCAGCTCAAACTCCGGGACAGCAAACTATGGCTACACCTTC. Protein: CASSNSGTANYGYTF.

In this sample, this clone turned up once. The chain uses TRBV7-9 and TRBJ1-2; D is uncertain. Per the germline V gene, CDR1 is SEHNR and CDR2 is FQNEAQ (reference sequence). V was trimmed by 1 base and J by 5 bases, leaving 11 bases between them. The CDR3 runs to 14 residues. CDR3 region: CASSLVTVGYGYTF. For the CDR3, the DNA is TGTGCCAGCAGCTTAGTAACGGTGGGATATGGCTACACCTTC.

The chain uses TRBV19 and TRBJ2-3; D is unclear. This CDR3 is 12 amino acids long. The germline V gene encodes CDR1 LNHDA and CDR2 SQIVND (reference sequence). Trimming took off 4 bases at V and 6 bases at J, with 8 bases between the two ends. Written as DNA, the CDR3 is TGTGCCAGTAGTAGAAATCAGGATACGCAGTATTTT. This gives the protein CASSRNQDTQYF.

This chain links TRBV5-1 with TRBJ2-1; 11 positions agree with TRBD1. The CDR3 has 15 amino acids. J was trimmed by 8 bases and V by 4 bases; bases with no gene match: 8. The germline V gene encodes CDR1 SGHRS and CDR2 YFSETQ. CDR3 DNA sequence: TGCGCCAGCAGCCTACTAAGGACAGGGGGCGATGAGCAGTTCTTC. Translating it yields CASSLLRTGGDEQFF.